The clone carrying this TCR beta chain has at least ten counts. Its antigen is not identified. Across 18 months, stable Graves' hyperthyroidism was marked by no progression to ophthalmopathy. RNA transcripts provided the source from which TCR beta CDR3 regions were amplified. First-round RT-PCR targeting the TCR CDR3 was performed with the HTBI primer set. TCRdb reprocessed the multiplex PCR reads with MiXCR, giving one entry per CDR3 protein. The sample yields hundreds of thousands of distinct CDR3 sequences, roughly 17% seen once. Germline lookup yields CDR1 SGHAT and CDR2 FQNNGV. The CDR3 totals 14 residues. After removal of 5 bases from V and 3 bases from J, the junction contained 6 bases not matched to a gene. This sample stems from a study of T cells in Graves' hyperthyroidism and ophthalmopathy. Study-level information: Pretreatment peripheral blood was obtained at initial diagnosis. Study results and caveats: Ophthalmopathy and stable hyperthyroidism were told apart by a 13 V-J model. Blood samples included most of the expanded thyroid clonotypes exceeding 0.001.

Material: blood. The TCR sequence derives from a young woman with Graves' hyperthyroidism. V gene TRBV11-2 combines with J gene TRBJ2-7; 8 nucleotides align to TRBD1. CDR3 DNA sequence: TGTGCCAGCAGCCCTGACAGGGGCGGCTACGAGCAGTACTTC. Its translation: CASSPDRGGYEQYF.